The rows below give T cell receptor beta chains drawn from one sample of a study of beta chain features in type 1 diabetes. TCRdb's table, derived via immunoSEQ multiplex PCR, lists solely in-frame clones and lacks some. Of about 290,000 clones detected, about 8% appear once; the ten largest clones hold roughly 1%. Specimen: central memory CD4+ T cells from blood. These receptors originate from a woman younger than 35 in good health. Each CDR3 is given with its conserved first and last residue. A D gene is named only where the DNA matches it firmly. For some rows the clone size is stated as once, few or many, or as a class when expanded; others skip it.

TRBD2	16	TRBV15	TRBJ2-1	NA	CATSTPSGGSYNEQFF	TGTGCCACCAGCACCCCTAGCGGGGGCTCCTACAATGAGCAGTTCTTC
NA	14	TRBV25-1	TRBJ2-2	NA	CASSAPQGTGELFF	TGTGCCAGCAGTGCTCCACAGGGCACCGGGGAGCTGTTTTTT
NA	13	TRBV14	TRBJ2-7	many	CASSHGPPYEQYF	TGTGCCAGCAGCCACGGGCCCCCCTACGAGCAGTACTTC
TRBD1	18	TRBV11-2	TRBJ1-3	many	CASSFPLTGASSGNTIYF	TGTGCCAGCAGCTTCCCATTGACAGGGGCGAGCTCTGGAAACACCATATATTTT
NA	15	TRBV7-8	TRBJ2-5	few	CASSSGMGVQETQYF	TGTGCCAGCAGCTCTGGGATGGGAGTCCAAGAGACCCAGTACTTC
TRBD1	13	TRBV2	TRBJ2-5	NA	CASSRDSSETQYF	TGTGCCAGCAGTAGGGACAGCTCAGAGACCCAGTACTTC
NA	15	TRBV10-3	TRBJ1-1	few	CAISESGQGGAEAFF	TGTGCCATCAGTGAGTCCGGGCAGGGAGGTGCTGAAGCTTTCTTT
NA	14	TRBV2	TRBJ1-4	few	CASTLTEINEKLFF	TGTGCCAGCACCTTGACGGAAATTAATGAAAAACTGTTTTTT
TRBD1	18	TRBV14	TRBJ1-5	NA	CASSAGDRGSQRNQPQHF	TGTGCCAGCAGTGCCGGTGACAGGGGGAGTCAACGCAATCAGCCCCAGCATTTT
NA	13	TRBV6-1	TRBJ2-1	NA	CAGGQGWLNEQFF	TGTGCCGGAGGGCAGGGGTGGTTGAATGAGCAGTTCTTC
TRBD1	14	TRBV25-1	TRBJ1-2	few	CASRRQGMGYGYTF	TGTGCCAGCAGACGACAGGGAATGGGCTATGGCTACACCTTC